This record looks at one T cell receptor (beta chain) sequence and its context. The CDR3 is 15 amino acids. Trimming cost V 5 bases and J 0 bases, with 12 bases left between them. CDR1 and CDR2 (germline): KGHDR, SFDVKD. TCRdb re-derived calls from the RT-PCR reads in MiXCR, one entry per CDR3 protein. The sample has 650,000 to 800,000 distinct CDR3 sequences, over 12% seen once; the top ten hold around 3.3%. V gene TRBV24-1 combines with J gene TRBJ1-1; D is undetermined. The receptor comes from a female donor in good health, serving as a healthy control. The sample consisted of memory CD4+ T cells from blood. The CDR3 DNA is TGTGCCACCAGTGCCAGTAGAGGTATGAACACTGAAGCTTTCTTT. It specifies CATSASRGMNTEAFF.